The rows below give T cell receptor beta chains drawn from one sample of a study of blood T cell repertoires in COVID-19. Profiled with immunoSEQ multiplex PCR; TCRdb holds only in-frame clones, not every one. The table shows around 130,000 clones, with about nine tenths occurring only once. Sequencing was carried out using peripheral blood. These receptor sequences come from a human donor with COVID-19, enrolled during active disease. The donor label of this sample is uncertain. CDR3s include the opening cysteine and the closing phenylalanine or tryptophan. The D gene is left open where the match is weak. Only part of the rows carry a size: once, few, many, or a class if the clone is expanded.

abundance: .; v_gene: TRBV2; d_gene: TRBD1; j_gene: TRBJ1-1; CDR3aa: CASSVDRDTEAFF; CDR3nt: TGTGCCAGCAGCGTAGACAGGGACACTGAAGCTTTCTTT
abundance: .; v_gene: TRBV5-1; d_gene: TRBD1; j_gene: TRBJ2-5; CDR3aa: CASSLGPGQGREETQYF; CDR3nt: TGCGCCAGCAGCTTAGGACCGGGACAGGGTCGGGAAGAGACCCAGTACTTC
abundance: .; v_gene: TRBV27; d_gene: .; j_gene: TRBJ1-5; CDR3aa: CASSLLDSNQPQHF; CDR3nt: TGTGCCAGCAGTTTATTAGATAGCAATCAGCCCCAGCATTTT
abundance: .; v_gene: TRBV29-1; d_gene: TRBD1; j_gene: TRBJ1-2; CDR3aa: CSVAGTGGARGYGYTF; CDR3nt: TGCAGCGTCGCCGGGACAGGGGGCGCAAGGGGCTATGGCTACACCTTC
abundance: .; v_gene: TRBV2; d_gene: TRBD1; j_gene: TRBJ1-3; CDR3aa: CASSSDRGTGNTIYF; CDR3nt: TGTGCCAGCAGTTCGGACAGGGGCACTGGAAACACCATATATTTT
abundance: few; v_gene: TRBV12-5; d_gene: TRBD2; j_gene: TRBJ2-7; CDR3aa: CASGLVGPGGEQYF; CDR3nt: TGTGCTAGTGGTTTGGTAGGTCCGGGGGGCGAGCAGTACTTC
abundance: .; v_gene: TRBV7-9; d_gene: .; j_gene: TRBJ1-4; CDR3aa: CASLGGTNEKLFF; CDR3nt: TGTGCCAGCTTGGGAGGAACTAATGAAAAACTGTTTTTT
abundance: .; v_gene: TRBV5-4; d_gene: TRBD2; j_gene: TRBJ2-7; CDR3aa: CAAGVPYEQYF; CDR3nt: TGTGCCGCGGGGGTCCCCTACGAGCAGTACTTC
abundance: .; v_gene: TRBV27; d_gene: .; j_gene: TRBJ2-7; CDR3aa: CASGSWHSSYEQYF; CDR3nt: TGTGCCAGCGGGTCCTGGCACAGCTCCTACGAGCAGTACTTC
abundance: .; v_gene: TRBV19; d_gene: .; j_gene: TRBJ2-5; CDR3aa: CASSTQGETQYF; CDR3nt: TGTGCCAGTAGTACCCAGGGGGAGACCCAGTACTTC
abundance: .; v_gene: TRBV2; d_gene: TRBD1; j_gene: TRBJ2-5; CDR3aa: CASKGQGLTETQYF; CDR3nt: TGTGCCAGCAAAGGACAGGGGTTGACAGAGACCCAGTACTTC
abundance: .; v_gene: TRBV5-1; d_gene: .; j_gene: TRBJ2-3; CDR3aa: CASSLAGRGADTQYF; CDR3nt: TGCGCCAGCAGCTTGGCCGGGCGGGGAGCAGATACGCAGTATTTT